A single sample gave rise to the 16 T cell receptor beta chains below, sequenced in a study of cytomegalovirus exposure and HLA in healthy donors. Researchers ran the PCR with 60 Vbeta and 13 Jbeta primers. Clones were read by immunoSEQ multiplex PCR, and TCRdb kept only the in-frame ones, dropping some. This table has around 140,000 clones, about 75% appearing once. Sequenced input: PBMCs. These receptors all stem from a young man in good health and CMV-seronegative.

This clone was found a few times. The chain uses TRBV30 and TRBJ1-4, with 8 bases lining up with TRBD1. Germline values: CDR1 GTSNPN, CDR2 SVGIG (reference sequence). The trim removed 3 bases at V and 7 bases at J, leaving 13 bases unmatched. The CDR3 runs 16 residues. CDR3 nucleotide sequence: TGTGCCTGGAGCGGATCACGGACAGGGTGGGTTGAAAAACTGTTTTTT. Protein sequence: CAWSGSRTGWVEKLFF.

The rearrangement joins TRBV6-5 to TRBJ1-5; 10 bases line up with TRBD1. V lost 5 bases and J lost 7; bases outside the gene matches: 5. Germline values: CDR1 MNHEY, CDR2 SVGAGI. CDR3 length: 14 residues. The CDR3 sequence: CASSRRQGAQPQHF. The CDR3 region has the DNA TGTGCCAGCAGTAGACGACAGGGGGCACAGCCCCAGCATTTT.

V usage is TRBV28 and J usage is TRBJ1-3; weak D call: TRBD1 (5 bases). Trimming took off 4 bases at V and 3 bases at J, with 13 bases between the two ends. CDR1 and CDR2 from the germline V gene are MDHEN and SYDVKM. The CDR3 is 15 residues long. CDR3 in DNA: TGTGCCAGCAGTTCTCCTGGGGGGTATGGAAACACCATATATTTT. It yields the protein CASSSPGGYGNTIYF.

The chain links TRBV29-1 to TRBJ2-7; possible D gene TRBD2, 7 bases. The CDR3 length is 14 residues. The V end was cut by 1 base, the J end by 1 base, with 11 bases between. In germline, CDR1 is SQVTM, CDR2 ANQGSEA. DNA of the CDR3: TGCAGCGTTGAAGGGGGGGGGCCGTCCTACGAGCAGTACTTC. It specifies CSVEGGGPSYEQYF.

The CDR3 here is CASSRGAGAYTDTQYF. The CDR3 DNA is TGTGCCAGCAGCCGAGGGGCGGGGGCCTACACAGATACGCAGTATTTT. The V gene is TRBV7-2, the J gene TRBJ2-3; a possible D gene is TRBD2 (7 bases). This CDR3 has 16 residues. Trimming took off 5 bases at V and 2 bases at J, with 17 bases between the two ends. Germline V gene data show CDR1 as SGHTA and CDR2 as FQGNSA.

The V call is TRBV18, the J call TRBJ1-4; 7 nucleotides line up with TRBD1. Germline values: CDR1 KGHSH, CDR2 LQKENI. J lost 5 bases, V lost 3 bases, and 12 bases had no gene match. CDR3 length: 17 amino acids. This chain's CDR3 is CASSPRTGDLGNEKLFF. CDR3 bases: TGTGCCAGCTCACCCCGAACAGGGGATCTCGGAAATGAAAAACTGTTTTTT. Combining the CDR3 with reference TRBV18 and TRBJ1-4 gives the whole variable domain NAGVMQNPRHLVRRRGQEARLRCSPMKGHSHVYWYRQLPEEGLKFMVYLQKENIIDESGMPKERFSAEFPKEGPSILRIQQVVRGDSAAYFCASSPRTGDLGNEKLFFGSGTQLSVL.

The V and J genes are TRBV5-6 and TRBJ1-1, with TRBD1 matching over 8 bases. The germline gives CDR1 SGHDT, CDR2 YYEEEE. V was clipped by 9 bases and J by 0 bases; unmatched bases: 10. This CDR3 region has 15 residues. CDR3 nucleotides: TGTGCCATGTCGACACGGACAGGGATGAACACTGAAGCTTTCTTT. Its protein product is CAMSTRTGMNTEAFF.

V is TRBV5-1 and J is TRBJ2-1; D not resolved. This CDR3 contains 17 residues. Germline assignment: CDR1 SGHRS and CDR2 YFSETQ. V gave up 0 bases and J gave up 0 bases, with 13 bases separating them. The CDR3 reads CASSLGSADPSYNEQFF. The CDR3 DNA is TGCGCCAGCAGCTTGGGATCGGCGGATCCCTCCTACAATGAGCAGTTCTTC.

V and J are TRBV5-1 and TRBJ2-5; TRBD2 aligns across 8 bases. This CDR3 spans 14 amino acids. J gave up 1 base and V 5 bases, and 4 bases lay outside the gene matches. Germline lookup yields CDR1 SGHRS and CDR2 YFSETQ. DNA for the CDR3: TGCGCCAGCAGTCGGACTAGCCCCCAAGAGACCCAGTACTTC. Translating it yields CASSRTSPQETQYF.

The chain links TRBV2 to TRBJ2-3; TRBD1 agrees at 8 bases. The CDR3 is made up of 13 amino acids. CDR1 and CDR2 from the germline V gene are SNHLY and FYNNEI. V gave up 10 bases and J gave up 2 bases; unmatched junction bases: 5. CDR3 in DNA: TGTGCCACCGGGACAGGCGTCACAGATACGCAGTATTTT. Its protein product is CATGTGVTDTQYF.

The CDR3 spells CAISALSGKVNEQFF. CDR3 nucleotides: TGTGCCATCAGCGCACTTAGCGGGAAAGTCAATGAGCAGTTCTTC. The chain combines TRBV10-3 with TRBJ2-1, with 8 bases lining up with TRBD2. Germline V gene lookup returns CDR1 ENHRY and CDR2 SYGVKD. After removal of 6 bases from V and 6 bases from J, the junction contained 10 bases not matched to a gene. This CDR3 has 15 amino acids.

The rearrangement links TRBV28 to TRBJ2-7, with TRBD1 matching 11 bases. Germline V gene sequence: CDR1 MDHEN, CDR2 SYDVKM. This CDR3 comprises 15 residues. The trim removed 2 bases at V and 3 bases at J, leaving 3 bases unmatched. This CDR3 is CASSLGTGGGYEQYF. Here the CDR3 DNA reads TGTGCCAGCAGTTTAGGGACAGGGGGGGGCTACGAGCAGTACTTC. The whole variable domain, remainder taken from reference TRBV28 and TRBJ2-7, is DVKVTQSSRYLVKRTGEKVFLECVQDMDHENMFWYRQDPGLGLRLIYFSYDVKMKEKGDIPEGYSVSREKKERFSLILESASTNQTSMYLCASSLGTGGGYEQYFGPGTRLTVT.

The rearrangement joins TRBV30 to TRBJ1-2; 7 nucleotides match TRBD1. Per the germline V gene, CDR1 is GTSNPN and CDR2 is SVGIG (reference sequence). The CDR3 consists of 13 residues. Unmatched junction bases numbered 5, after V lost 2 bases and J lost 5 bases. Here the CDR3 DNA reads TGTGCCTGGAGTCCCCAGGGGGGATATGGCTACACCTTC. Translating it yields CAWSPQGGYGYTF.

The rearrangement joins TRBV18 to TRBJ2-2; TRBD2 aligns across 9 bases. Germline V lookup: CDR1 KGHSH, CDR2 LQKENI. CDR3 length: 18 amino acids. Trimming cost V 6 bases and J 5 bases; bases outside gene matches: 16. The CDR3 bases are TGTGCCAGCTCCCTTAGACTAGCGGACGGATTAAGAACCGGGGAGCTGTTTTTT. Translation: CASSLRLADGLRTGELFF.

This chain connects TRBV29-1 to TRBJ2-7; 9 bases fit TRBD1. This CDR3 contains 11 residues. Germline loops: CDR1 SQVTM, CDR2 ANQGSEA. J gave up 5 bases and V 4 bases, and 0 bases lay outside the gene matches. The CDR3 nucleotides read TGCAGCGTTGGGGACAGGGACGAGCAGTACTTC. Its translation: CSVGDRDEQYF.

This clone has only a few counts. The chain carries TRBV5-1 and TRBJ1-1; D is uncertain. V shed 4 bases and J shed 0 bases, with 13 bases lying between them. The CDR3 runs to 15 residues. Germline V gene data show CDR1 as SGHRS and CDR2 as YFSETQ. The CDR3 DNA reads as TGCGCCAGCAGCCTTCGAGAGGGTTTGAACACTGAAGCTTTCTTT. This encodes CASSLREGLNTEAFF.